A selection of T cell receptor beta chains follows, all from one sample in a study of T cell changes during pregnancy in multiple sclerosis. Method: immunoSEQ multiplex PCR; TCRdb's copy keeps in-frame clones and lacks some. This sample carries around 16,000 clones, roughly 83% of them seen once, and the ten largest clones take 15% to 20%. Specimen: CD8+ T cells from peripheral blood mononuclear cells, collected after pregnancy. The receptors here all came from a female donor in good health, enrolled as a control in a pregnancy study. Each CDR3 is given with its conserved first and last residue. Each record gives: J gene, D gene, V gene, clone size, CDR3 DNA, CDR3 protein. The D gene is left open where the match is weak. Not every row has a clone size; where given, it reads once, few, many or a size class.

J: TRBJ1-5; D: -; V: TRBV6-4; size: -; DNA: TGTGCCAGCAGTGACTCCGGGGATAGCAATCAGCCCCAGCATTTT; CDR3: CASSDSGDSNQPQHF
J: TRBJ1-4; D: TRBD1; V: TRBV4-3; size: -; DNA: TGCGCCAGCAGCCAAGGATCAGCAGGGGGAAGTGAAAAACTGTTTTTT; CDR3: CASSQGSAGGSEKLFF
J: TRBJ1-5; D: -; V: TRBV7-8; size: once; DNA: TGTGCCAGCAGCTTAGGGGGGGGACAGCCCCAGCATTTT; CDR3: CASSLGGGQPQHF
J: TRBJ1-1; D: -; V: TRBV6-5; size: -; DNA: TGTGCCAGCAGTTACCGGGAAGGGCGGGTTACTGAAGCTTTCTTT; CDR3: CASSYREGRVTEAFF
J: TRBJ2-7; D: TRBD1; V: TRBV29-1; size: -; DNA: TGCAGCGTTGAGGACAGGGAATACTACGAGCAGTACTTC; CDR3: CSVEDREYYEQYF
J: TRBJ1-3; D: TRBD1; V: TRBV5-6; size: -; DNA: TGTGCCAGCAGCTTGGAAGGGACAGGGTTCTCTGGAAACACCATATATTTT; CDR3: CASSLEGTGFSGNTIYF
J: TRBJ1-1; D: -; V: TRBV28; size: -; DNA: TGTGCCAGCAGGTCTGACACTGAAGCTTTCTTT; CDR3: CASRSDTEAFF
J: TRBJ2-7; D: -; V: TRBV10-2; size: -; DNA: TGCGCCAGCAGTGAGGCGTACTCCTACGAGCAGTACTTC; CDR3: CASSEAYSYEQYF
J: TRBJ2-7; D: TRBD1; V: TRBV4-1; size: -; DNA: TGCGCCAGCAGCCAAGCCGCAGGGGGAAGTTACTACGAGCAGTACTTC; CDR3: CASSQAAGGSYYEQYF
J: TRBJ2-3; D: TRBD2; V: TRBV5-1; size: medium-sized; DNA: TGCGCCAGCAGTTATAGCGGGGGCCCTCTAAATACGCAGTATTTT; CDR3: CASSYSGGPLNTQYF